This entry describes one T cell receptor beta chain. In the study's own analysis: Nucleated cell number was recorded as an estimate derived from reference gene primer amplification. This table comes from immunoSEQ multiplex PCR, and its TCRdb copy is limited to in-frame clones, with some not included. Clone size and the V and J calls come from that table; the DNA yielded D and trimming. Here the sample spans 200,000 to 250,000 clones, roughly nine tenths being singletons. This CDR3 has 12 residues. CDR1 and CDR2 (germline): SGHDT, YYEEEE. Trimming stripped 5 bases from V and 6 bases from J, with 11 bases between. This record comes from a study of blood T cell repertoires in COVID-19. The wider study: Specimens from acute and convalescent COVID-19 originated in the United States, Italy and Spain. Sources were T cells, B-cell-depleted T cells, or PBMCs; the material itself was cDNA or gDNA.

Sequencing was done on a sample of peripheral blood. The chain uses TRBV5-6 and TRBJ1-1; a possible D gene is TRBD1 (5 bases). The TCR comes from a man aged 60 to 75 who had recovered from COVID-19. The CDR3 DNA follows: TGTGCCAGCAGTCCCTGGGGGGCTGAAGCTTTCTTT. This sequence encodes CASSPWGAEAFF.